These 10 T cell receptor beta chains share one sample of origin, sequenced in a study of blood T cell repertoires in COVID-19. Clones were sequenced by immunoSEQ multiplex PCR, and TCRdb holds only the in-frame ones, with some missing. The sample has 310,000 or so clones; approximately 90% are singletons. The sequencing sample was made of PBMCs or T cells enriched from blood (not recorded which). These receptors all stem from a woman aged 25-40 years who had recovered from COVID-19.

This chain joins TRBV5-8 and TRBJ2-1, with D perhaps matching TRBD1 (7 bases). V gave up 3 bases and J gave up 7 bases, with 14 bases separating them. The CDR3 sequence is 14 residues long. In germline, CDR1 is SGHTS, CDR2 YDEGEE. The CDR3 DNA is TGTGCCAGCAGCTATACAGGGGACTTAAATGAGCAGTTCTTC. Protein: CASSYTGDLNEQFF. The full variable domain, completed using reference TRBV5-8 and TRBJ2-1, is EAGVTQSPTHLIKTRGQQATLRCSPISGHTSVYWYQQALGLGLQFLLWYDEGEERNRGNFPPRFSGRQFPNYSSELNVNALELEDSALYLCASSYTGDLNEQFFGPGTRLTVL.

This clone has a handful of counts. The chain carries TRBV3-1 (or the pseudogene TRBV3-2) and TRBJ2-5, with a possible D match to TRBD2 (5 bases). The CDR3 has 11 amino acids. CDR1 is LGHDT and CDR2 is YNNKEL in the germline V gene (reference sequence). V was cut by 5 bases and J by 4 bases, with 5 bases left in between. This chain's CDR3 is CASSEGETQYF. For the CDR3, the DNA is TGTGCCAGCAGCGAGGGAGAGACCCAGTACTTC.

This clone occurred a few times. This chain uses TRBV19 with TRBJ1-2; unclear D gene. The CDR3 extends over 13 amino acids. Trimming removed 0 bases from V and 8 bases from J, with 10 bases in between. Per germline, CDR1 LNHDA and CDR2 SQIVND (reference sequence). The CDR3 region has the DNA TGTGCCAGTAGTATAGACCCCACTGCCGGCTACACCTTC. Its protein is CASSIDPTAGYTF.

The V call is TRBV30, the J call TRBJ1-5; D perhaps matches TRBD1 (5 bases). The CDR3 runs to 13 residues. The germline V and J ends were trimmed by 1 base and 10 bases, with 14 bases remaining between them. Germline assignment: CDR1 GTSNPN and CDR2 SVGIG (reference sequence). CDR3 DNA: TGTGCCTGGAGTGCAGGGACTCTTCGCCCCCAGCATTTT. Its translation is CAWSAGTLRPQHF. Full variable domain (missing parts from reference TRBV30 and TRBJ1-5): SQTIHQWPATLVQPVGSPLSLECTVEGTSNPNLYWYRQAAGRGLQLLFYSVGIGQISSEVPQNLSASRPQDRQFILSSKKLLLSDSGFYLCAWSAGTLRPQHFGDGTRLSIL.

The table lists this clone with a count of one. The chain links TRBV5-6 to TRBJ1-2; D call uncertain. Germline-derived CDR1 and CDR2 are SGHDT and YYEEEE. The CDR3 has 18 residues. Between the trimmed V and J ends, which lost 0 bases and 4 bases, there was a span of 22 bases. The CDR3 loop reads CASSLDGSRPPFSYGYTF. CDR3 bases: TGTGCCAGCAGCTTGGATGGCTCCCGCCCTCCGTTTTCCTATGGCTACACCTTC.

The chain employs TRBV5-1 and TRBJ1-4, with 7 bases that match TRBD1. The CDR3 is made up of 14 amino acids. Per germline, CDR1 SGHRS and CDR2 YFSETQ. V lost 4 bases to trimming and J lost 8 bases; unmatched junction nucleotides: 8. CDR3 in DNA: TGCGCCAGCAGCACCTCCGGGACAGAAGAAAAACTGTTTTTT. It encodes CASSTSGTEEKLFF.

The CDR3 region has the DNA TGTGCCAGCAGCCAAATTGGAGCGGGGGGGCTGGGGCAGTTCTTC. It codes for CASSQIGAGGLGQFF. The V gene is TRBV3-1 (or the pseudogene TRBV3-2), the J gene TRBJ2-1, with 10 bases aligning to TRBD2. Trimming at V came to 2 bases and at J to 12 bases, leaving 10 bases not matched to a gene. The CDR3 length is 15 residues. The germline V gene has CDR1 LGHDT and CDR2 YNNKEL (reference sequence).

The rearrangement joins TRBV19 to TRBJ1-2; D is undetermined. Per the germline V gene, CDR1 is LNHDA and CDR2 is SQIVND (reference sequence). The length of the CDR3 is 14 residues. The V and J ends lost 3 bases and 0 bases respectively, with 8 bases between them. Here the CDR3 DNA reads TGTGCCAGTAGTATTCAGTGGTCTAACTATGGCTACACCTTC. It is translated as CASSIQWSNYGYTF.

The J gene is TRBJ1-4, the V gene TRBV12-5; D ambiguous. The CDR3 runs 14 residues. Trimming pared 1 base from V and 8 bases from J, leaving 11 bases between. The germline CDR1 and CDR2 sequences are LGHNT and FRNRAP. CDR3 bases: TGTGCTAGTGGTTTGGACCTCCGGGAGGAAAAACTGTTTTTT. Translation: CASGLDLREEKLFF.

The genes are TRBV7-2 and TRBJ1-2; 8 nucleotides line up with TRBD1. Looked up from germline, CDR1 is SGHTA and CDR2 is FQGNSA. V trimming: 2 bases; J trimming: 3 bases; junction bases outside the gene matches: 2. This CDR3 region has 14 residues. The CDR3 sequence is CASSLPGGYYGYTF. Written as DNA, the CDR3 is TGTGCCAGCAGCTTACCAGGGGGCTACTATGGCTACACCTTC.